The present T cell receptor beta chain was sequenced within a study of identical twins. Study-wide points: Out-of-frame TCR alpha sharing in monozygotic twins exceeded recombination model predictions. The abundant beta clonotypes from cord blood had fewer insertions, and memory repertoires had none of this.

This clonotype was recorded many times. Its antigen remains unidentified. V was cut by 6 bases and J by 2 bases, with 15 bases left in between. The germline gives CDR1 SGHRS, CDR2 YFSETQ. There are 15 residues in the CDR3. TCRdb used MiXCR to reprocess the 5' RACE reads, holding one entry per CDR3 protein. The sample shows about 720,000 distinct CDR3 sequences, under 9% of them seen only once. Separately, the same data were catalogued under a study of yellow fever vaccine responses in identical twins. As that report states: After vaccination, twins' T cell response reportedly seemed partly convergent, partly personalized.

Sequencing was carried out using PBMCs. The sequence came from a woman aged 18-29 years in good health. V gene TRBV5-1 combines with J gene TRBJ1-5, with TRBD1 as a possible D gene (5 bases). CDR3 sequence: CASKPGPAGNQPQHF. CDR3 bases: TGCGCCAGCAAACCGGGACCGGCGGGCAATCAGCCCCAGCATTTT.